This TCR beta chain was recovered during a study of blood T cell repertoires in COVID-19. The wider study: Acute-phase and convalescent COVID-19 samples originated in the United States, Italy and Spain. PBMCs, B-cell-depleted T cells, or T cells provided the cDNA or gDNA that made up the material.

The CDR3 totals 11 residues. Trimming removed 6 bases from V and 5 bases from J, with 7 bases in between. Assay used: immunoSEQ multiplex PCR; TCRdb lists only in-frame clones, some missing. The table lists under 90,000 clones, around nine tenths of them singletons. Sequenced sample: peripheral blood. V usage is TRBV12-3 or TRBV12-4 and J usage is TRBJ2-5; D is undetermined. This sequence was found in a woman aged 45-65 years with COVID-19, enrolled during active disease. CDR3: CASRQTETQYF. In nucleotides, the CDR3 is TGTGCCAGCAGACAGACGGAGACCCAGTACTTC.